A selection of T cell receptor beta chains follows, all from one sample in a study of shared clonotypes between healthy human individuals. The repertoire was sequenced with immunoSEQ multiplex PCR; TCRdb's copy has only in-frame clones and lacks some. The sample holds about 1.1 million clones, 60% to 80% seen once. The sequenced material came from memory CD4+ T cells from PBMCs. The receptors here all came from a man aged 18 to 30 in good health. Some clones in this sample may be carry-over from other donors' samples. The CDR3 runs from the conserved cysteine through the conserved F or W. Each record gives: V gene, J gene, clone size, D gene, CDR3 DNA, CDR3 protein. The D gene is left open where the match is weak. Size is omitted from some rows. Given values are once, few, many or a class for expanded clones.

TRBV28	TRBJ2-4	NA	NA	TGTGCCAGCAGTTTAGCAGAGACGGCCAAAAACATTCAGTACTTC	CASSLAETAKNIQYF
TRBV5-1	TRBJ2-2	NA	NA	TGCGCCAGCAGCAAAACCGGGACGAAGCGCAATTCGAACACCGGGGAGCTGTTTTTT	CASSKTGTKRNSNTGELFF
TRBV28	TRBJ1-2	NA	NA	TGTGCCAGCAGAGACCGGACGGGGAACCTTTATGGCTACACCTTC	CASRDRTGNLYGYTF
TRBV7-6	TRBJ2-1	NA	NA	TGTGCCAGCAGCTTAATGAGGGATGAGCAGTTCTTC	CASSLMRDEQFF
TRBV2	TRBJ1-4	NA	NA	TGTGCCAGCAGTGAACGGTGGTATGAAAAACTGTTTTTT	CASSERWYEKLFF
TRBV7-2	TRBJ2-5	NA	TRBD2	TGTGCCAGCAGCTTAGCGATCGTAGCGGGAGTGGAGACCCAGTACTTC	CASSLAIVAGVETQYF
TRBV5-6	TRBJ1-2	once	TRBD1	TGTGCCAGCAGCGCGGGGGGACAGGGAGTGGATTTTGGCTACACCTTC	CASSAGGQGVDFGYTF
TRBV18	TRBJ2-7	NA	NA	TGTGCCAGCTCACCGCCTAGCTCATTCTACGAGCAGTACTTC	CASSPPSSFYEQYF
TRBV28	TRBJ1-2	once	NA	TGTGCCAGCAGTTTGCGGGGGGGAGCGGAGATCTATGGCTACACCTTC	CASSLRGGAEIYGYTF
TRBV2	TRBJ2-7	NA	NA	TGTGCCAGCAGGACTCGAGTGGGGTACGAGCAGTACTTC	CASRTRVGYEQYF
TRBV11-2	TRBJ2-4	NA	NA	TGTGCCAGCAGCTTAGATGGGGGCACGCAAAACATTCAGTACTTC	CASSLDGGTQNIQYF
TRBV19	TRBJ2-2	NA	NA	TGTGCCAGTAAGGACCGAAATACCGGGGAGCTGTTTTTT	CASKDRNTGELFF
TRBV6-6	TRBJ2-4	NA	TRBD1	TGTGCCAGCAGTCCAACAGGGGTGAACATTCAGTACTTC	CASSPTGVNIQYF
TRBV4-1	TRBJ2-5	NA	NA	TGCGCCAGCAGCCCCCTTGGGCAGGCCCCAGGAGAGACCCAGTACTTC	CASSPLGQAPGETQYF
TRBV27	TRBJ2-2	NA	TRBD1	TGTGCCAGCAGTCTTATTGACAGGGGGGGAGCCGGGGAGCTGTTTTTT	CASSLIDRGGAGELFF
TRBV10-1	TRBJ2-1	NA	NA	TGCGCCAGCAGTGAGTCGATCGGCAGGTCATACAATGAGCAGTTCTTC	CASSESIGRSYNEQFF
TRBV18	TRBJ2-7	NA	TRBD1	TGTGCCAGCTCACCGGGTGGACAGGAGTCCTACGAGCAGTACTTC	CASSPGGQESYEQYF
TRBV28	TRBJ2-5	NA	TRBD1	TGTGCCAGCAGTCGGGGTCATCAGGGGGTTGGCGAGACCCAGTACTTC	CASSRGHQGVGETQYF
TRBV7-9	TRBJ2-1	NA	TRBD1	TGTGCCAGCAGCCCACTGACAGGGAAAAAGGCGGATGAGCAGTTCTTC	CASSPLTGKKADEQFF
TRBV30	TRBJ2-1	NA	NA	TGTGCCTGGAGCGGGGGACTTAACAACAATGAGCAGTTCTTC	CAWSGGLNNNEQFF
TRBV7-9	TRBJ2-7	NA	TRBD2	TGTGCCAGCAGCTCATCCGGGACTAGCTACGAGCAGTACTTC	CASSSSGTSYEQYF
TRBV7-9	TRBJ2-1	NA	TRBD2	TGTGCCAGCAGCTCGAGTGGGAGGGCCAATGAGCAGTTCTTC	CASSSSGRANEQFF
TRBV11-1	TRBJ1-1	once	NA	TGTGCCAGCAGCAGGATAGCGAGGGCTGAAGCTTTCTTT	CASSRIARAEAFF
TRBV28	TRBJ2-7	NA	NA	TGTGCCAGCAGGGGAGAGAGTGGGAGTGTGTCCTACGAGCAGTACTTC	CASRGESGSVSYEQYF
TRBV5-4	TRBJ2-3	many	NA	TGTGCCAGCAGCTTGGGTGCGGGGGCTGTCGCAGATACGCAGTATTTT	CASSLGAGAVADTQYF
TRBV4-1	TRBJ2-4	NA	NA	TGCGCCAGCAGCCTCCCCGGGACCAACATTCAGTACTTC	CASSLPGTNIQYF
TRBV13	TRBJ2-7	NA	TRBD1	TGTGCCAGCAGCTTAGGTGGGGGACAGACCTACGAGCAGTACTTC	CASSLGGGQTYEQYF
TRBV5-5	TRBJ2-7	NA	NA	TGTGCCAGCAGCTTGGGGCCAGGGGCCCCCTACGAGCAGTACTTC	CASSLGPGAPYEQYF
TRBV7-6	TRBJ1-5	NA	NA	TGTGCCAGCAGCTTATCGGGTGGACGACACAATCAGCCCCAGCATTTT	CASSLSGGRHNQPQHF
TRBV27	TRBJ2-3	NA	NA	TGTGCCAGCAGTTTGTTAGCTATCACAGATACGCAGTATTTT	CASSLLAITDTQYF
TRBV28	TRBJ2-2	many	NA	TGTGCCAGCAGTCCAACAGCGACCGGGGAGCTGTTTTTT	CASSPTATGELFF
TRBV11-2	TRBJ2-7	NA	NA	TGTGCCAGCAGCTTGATGGCGGTCTCCTACGAGCAGTACTTC	CASSLMAVSYEQYF
TRBV5-1	TRBJ1-2	NA	NA	TGCGCCAGCACGCCCATCGGGGAGGGCTATGGCTACACCTTC	CASTPIGEGYGYTF
TRBV28	TRBJ1-5	NA	TRBD1	TGTGCCAGCAACCCGGGACAGGGTGGCAATCAGCCCCAGCATTTT	CASNPGQGGNQPQHF
TRBV6-5	TRBJ2-2	NA	NA	TGTGCCAGCAGTTACGAGGGGTTGACCGGGGAGCTGTTTTTT	CASSYEGLTGELFF
TRBV5-6	TRBJ2-7	NA	NA	TGTGCCAGCAGCTTGGGCGCCCGAGGGTCCTACGAGCAGTACTTC	CASSLGARGSYEQYF
TRBV28	TRBJ2-7	NA	NA	TGTGCCTCCATTTCCCGGACAGCCACCTACGAGCAGTACTTC	CASISRTATYEQYF
TRBV5-3	TRBJ2-2	NA	NA	TGTGCCAGAAGCTTGGTGGTAATCAGTCCCGCTACGAACACCGGGGAGCTGTTTTTT	CARSLVVISPATNTGELFF
TRBV28	TRBJ1-4	NA	TRBD1	TGTGCCAGCACCAGGACAGGAAAAGAAAAACTGTTTTTT	CASTRTGKEKLFF
TRBV6-5	TRBJ1-5	few	NA	TGTGCCAGCAGTTACTCGGTAGGGAGCAATCAGCCCCAGCATTTT	CASSYSVGSNQPQHF
TRBV5-1	TRBJ2-5	few	NA	TGCGCCAGCAGTCCTTACCAAGCAGAGACCCAGTACTTC	CASSPYQAETQYF
TRBV6-4	TRBJ2-3	NA	NA	TGTGCCAGCAGTGACCGGGGAAGCACAGATACGCAGTATTTT	CASSDRGSTDTQYF
TRBV28	TRBJ1-6	once	NA	TGTGCCAGCCGGGTGTTAAGGGATTCACCCCTCCACTTT	CASRVLRDSPLHF
TRBV11-2	TRBJ2-6	NA	TRBD2	TGTGCCAGCAGCCCCCGGGTAGCGGGATACTCTGGGGCCAACGTCCTGACTTTC	CASSPRVAGYSGANVLTF
TRBV6-5	TRBJ1-1	few	NA	TGTGCCACCAGATCCTGGGGGAACACTGAAGCTTTCTTT	CATRSWGNTEAFF
TRBV6-1	TRBJ2-7	NA	NA	TGTGCCAGCAGTGAAAGATCTGTCGAGCAGTACTTC	CASSERSVEQYF
TRBV7-2	TRBJ2-1	NA	NA	TGTGCCAGCAGCTTAGAGGGCCCCCCGAGGGCCTACAATGAGCAGTTCTTC	CASSLEGPPRAYNEQFF
TRBV5-6	TRBJ2-7	few	TRBD2	TGTGCCAGCAGGGCTAGCGGGAGGGAGTACGAGCAGTACTTC	CASRASGREYEQYF
TRBV30	TRBJ2-2	NA	NA	TGTGCCTGGAGCCGGGACTTCAACACCGGGGAGCTGTTTTTT	CAWSRDFNTGELFF
TRBV5-1	TRBJ1-3	NA	NA	TGCGCCAGCAGCTTGGCGGCCGGGGGTCCCAGAAACACCATATATTTT	CASSLAAGGPRNTIYF
TRBV7-2	TRBJ2-7	many	NA	TGTGCCAGCAGCTCGCGGACCCACTACGAGCAGTACTTC	CASSSRTHYEQYF
TRBV28	TRBJ2-7	NA	NA	TGTGCCAGCAGTTTAGTTGCCGAGGTGGGCTCCTACGAGCAGTACTTC	CASSLVAEVGSYEQYF
TRBV11-2	TRBJ1-4	NA	NA	TGTGCCAGCAGCTTCTCGTCCCTTCAAAGGGAAAAACTGTTTTTT	CASSFSSLQREKLFF
TRBV28	TRBJ2-7	NA	NA	TGTGCCAGCAGTTTCGGGGGTACGGGGGAGCAGTACTTC	CASSFGGTGEQYF
TRBV4-1	TRBJ1-2	NA	NA	TGCGCCAGCAGCCCCATAGGGGCAGGGATTCGAGGCTACACCTTC	CASSPIGAGIRGYTF
TRBV5-1	TRBJ1-2	NA	TRBD1	TGCGCCAGCAGCTTGGGGGACAGATTCGGCTATGGCTACACCTTC	CASSLGDRFGYGYTF
TRBV30	TRBJ1-6	NA	NA	TGTGCCCGAGGGGTCCTTAATTCACCCCTCCACTTT	CARGVLNSPLHF
TRBV9	TRBJ2-1	NA	TRBD1	TGTGCCAGCAGCGTAACCTGGACAGGTCAAGGGAATGAGCAGTTCTTC	CASSVTWTGQGNEQFF
TRBV7-8	TRBJ2-1	NA	TRBD2	TGTGCCAGCAGCTTAGGGGGGGGACATGAGCAGTTCTTC	CASSLGGGHEQFF